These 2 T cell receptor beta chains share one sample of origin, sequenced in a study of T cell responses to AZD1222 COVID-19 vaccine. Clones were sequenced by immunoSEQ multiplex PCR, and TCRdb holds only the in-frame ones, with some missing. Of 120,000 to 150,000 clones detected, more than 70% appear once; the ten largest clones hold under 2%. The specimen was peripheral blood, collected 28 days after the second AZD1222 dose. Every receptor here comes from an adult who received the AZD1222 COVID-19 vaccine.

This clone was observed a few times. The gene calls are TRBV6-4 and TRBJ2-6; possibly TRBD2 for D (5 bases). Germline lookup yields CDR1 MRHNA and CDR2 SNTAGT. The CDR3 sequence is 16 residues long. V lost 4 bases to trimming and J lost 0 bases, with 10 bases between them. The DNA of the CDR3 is TGTGCCAGCAGTGGGGGTCGGGACTCTGGGGCCAACGTCCTGACTTTC. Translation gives CASSGGRDSGANVLTF.

The CDR3 bases are TGTGCCAGCAGCGGCAGGGTTTATGGCTACACCTTC. The encoded protein is CASSGRVYGYTF. J is TRBJ1-2 and V is TRBV9; D possibly corresponds to TRBD1 (5 bases). The CDR3 runs 12 residues. Trimming stripped 3 bases from V and 5 bases from J, with 8 bases between. Looked up from germline, CDR1 is SGDLS and CDR2 is YYNGEE.